This T cell receptor (beta chain) appears in the sequencing data of a study of beta chain features in type 1 diabetes. Concerning this clone: Antigen: not known.

Sorting that relied on CD45RO/CCR7/CD25/CD127/CD95/CD27 yielded CD4+ naive, central memory, regulatory and stem cell-like memory cells. As every portion of the isolated RNA was reverse transcribed, the sequencing read expressed TCRB transcripts. Naive, central memory and regulatory T cell samples came to a mean of around 3.5 million reads. TCRdb's copy holds only in-frame clones and misses some; the assay was immunoSEQ multiplex PCR. The sample holds approximately 150,000 clones; about 9.8% are singletons and the top ten take less than 3%. Study-level findings and limits: Across all four CD4+ subsets, people with type 1 diabetes showed modestly shorter TCRB CDR3s. Diminished insertions and augmented deletions at VDJ junctions characterized type 1 diabetes patients.

The germline CDR1 and CDR2 sequences are SGHDT and YYEEEE. The CDR3 extends over 15 amino acids. V trimming: 4 bases; J trimming: 8 bases; junction bases outside the gene matches: 14. The V gene is TRBV5-6, the J gene TRBJ1-1; 7 positions agree with TRBD1. The sequencing sample was made of central memory CD4+ T cells from blood. This receptor was obtained from a woman under 30 in good health. The CDR3 spells CASSETGQSEREAFF. CDR3 coding DNA: TGTGCCAGCAGCGAGACGGGACAGTCCGAGAGGGAAGCTTTCTTT. Supplemented by reference TRBV5-6 and TRBJ1-1, the full variable domain reads DAGVTQSPTHLIKTRGQQVTLRCSPKSGHDTVSWYQQALGQGPQFIFQYYEEEERQRGNFPDRFSGHQFPNYSSELNVNALLLGDSALYLCASSETGQSEREAFFGQGTRLTVV.